The rows below give T cell receptor beta chains drawn from one sample of a study of long-term antiretroviral therapy in people with HIV. Data came from immunoSEQ multiplex PCR; TCRdb stores just in-frame clones and leaves some out. Of 20,000 or so clones listed, just over 75% are singletons. This specimen consisted of unsorted PBMCs, obtained 0.5 years before starting antiretroviral therapy. The origin of the receptors is a woman aged 50 to 60 with HIV. The CDR3 runs from the conserved cysteine through the conserved F or W. A D gene is named only where the DNA matches it firmly. A clone size is listed for some rows: how often the clone was seen (once, few, many), or a class if it is expanded.

CDR3 | DNA | size | J | D | V
CASSIGVSEGEGYTF | TGTGCCAGTAGTATCGGCGTCTCCGAAGGGGAAGGCTACACCTTC | few | TRBJ1-2 | . | TRBV19
CAWSTRGRGNSPLHF | TGTGCCTGGAGTACGAGGGGTAGGGGCAATTCACCCCTCCACTTT | . | TRBJ1-6 | . | TRBV30
CASIQGAGGPHEQFF | TGTGCCAGCATCCAAGGGGCGGGGGGGCCACATGAGCAGTTCTTC | . | TRBJ2-1 | TRBD2 | TRBV11-2
CASSNSGNHQPQHF | TGTGCCAGCAGTAACTCAGGGAATCATCAGCCCCAGCATTTT | . | TRBJ1-5 | . | TRBV6-5
CASSVGQGGNQPQHF | TGTGCCAGCAGCGTAGGCCAGGGGGGCAATCAGCCCCAGCATTTT | . | TRBJ1-5 | TRBD1 | TRBV9
CASSLIRSNTGELFF | TGTGCCAGCAGCTTAATACGGTCGAACACCGGGGAGCTGTTTTTT | . | TRBJ2-2 | . | TRBV11-2
CASSLGVSVGLEQFF | TGTGCCAGCAGCTTAGGTGTGAGTGTAGGACTTGAGCAGTTCTTC | . | TRBJ2-1 | . | TRBV11-2
CASSQGGERGNYGYTF | TGCGCCAGCAGCCAAGGAGGGGAAAGGGGGAACTATGGCTACACCTTC | few | TRBJ1-2 | . | TRBV4-1
CASSFYIAVGTDTQYF | TGTGCCAGCAGCTTTTACATCGCAGTGGGCACAGATACGCAGTATTTT | . | TRBJ2-3 | . | TRBV7-9
CASSVVTSNTGELFF | TGTGCCAGCAGCGTAGTGACTAGCAATACCGGGGAGCTGTTTTTT | few | TRBJ2-2 | TRBD2 | TRBV9
CASMPGQGYYGYTF | TGTGCCAGCATGCCGGGACAGGGGTACTATGGCTACACCTTC | . | TRBJ1-2 | TRBD1 | TRBV11-2
CASSQGGSGVLSYEQYF | TGTGCCAGCAGCCAAGGGGGGTCAGGGGTCCTTTCCTACGAGCAGTACTTC | . | TRBJ2-7 | . | TRBV14
CSVRDYNTGELFF | TGCAGCGTTAGGGACTATAACACCGGGGAGCTGTTTTTT | . | TRBJ2-2 | TRBD2 | TRBV29-1
CASSLRTSSYGYTF | TGTGCCAGCAGTTTAAGGACAAGTAGCTATGGCTACACCTTC | . | TRBJ1-2 | . | TRBV28
CASSTDNNYGYTF | TGTGCCAGCAGCACCGACAATAACTATGGCTACACCTTC | once | TRBJ1-2 | . | TRBV2
CASSPPSPEETQYF | TGTGCCAGCAGCCCCCCTAGTCCCGAAGAGACCCAGTACTTC | once | TRBJ2-5 | . | TRBV7-9
CASSRGTASSNTEAFF | TGCGCCAGCAGCCGAGGGACTGCGTCGTCGAACACTGAAGCTTTCTTT | . | TRBJ1-1 | . | TRBV5-1
CASSYSSTGVGNTIYF | TGTGCCAGCAGTTACTCGTCGACAGGGGTTGGAAACACCATATATTTT | . | TRBJ1-3 | TRBD1 | TRBV6-5
CASSQDAGGIGGYTF | TGCGCCAGCAGCCAAGATGCGGGGGGCATTGGTGGCTACACCTTC | . | TRBJ1-2 | . | TRBV4-1
CASSLSTGLANYGYTF | TGTGCCAGCAGTTTATCGACAGGGTTAGCTAACTATGGCTACACCTTC | once | TRBJ1-2 | TRBD1 | TRBV27
CASSPGQNQPQHF | TGTGCCAGCAGCCCCGGACAGAATCAGCCCCAGCATTTT | . | TRBJ1-5 | . | TRBV5-4
CASSLQGVQETQYF | TGTGCCAGCAGCTTACAGGGGGTCCAAGAGACCCAGTACTTC | . | TRBJ2-5 | TRBD1 | TRBV5-6
CASNRGAGANVLTF | TGTGCCAGCAACAGGGGGGCTGGGGCCAACGTCCTGACTTTC | . | TRBJ2-6 | TRBD1 | TRBV19
CASSLGGTSGANVLTF | TGTGCCAGCAGCTTAGGGGGGACATCTGGGGCCAACGTCCTGACTTTC | . | TRBJ2-6 | . | TRBV11-2
CASSYRDSYEQYF | TGTGCCAGCAGTTACAGGGACTCCTACGAGCAGTACTTC | . | TRBJ2-7 | . | TRBV6-5
CASSQALAGGEQFF | TGTGCCAGCAGCCAAGCGCTAGCGGGGGGTGAGCAGTTCTTC | once | TRBJ2-1 | TRBD2 | TRBV4-2
CASRWGSNEQFF | TGCGCCAGCAGGTGGGGGAGCAATGAGCAGTTCTTC | . | TRBJ2-1 | . | TRBV5-1
CAWRRADNTEAFF | TGTGCCTGGAGAAGGGCGGATAACACTGAAGCTTTCTTT | few | TRBJ1-1 | . | TRBV30
CASSQGTGFQPQHF | TGTGCCAGCAGCCAGGGGACAGGGTTTCAGCCCCAGCATTTT | . | TRBJ1-5 | TRBD1 | TRBV5-6
CASSRAGYNQPQHF | TGTGCCAGCAGCCGGGCGGGTTACAATCAGCCCCAGCATTTT | medium-sized | TRBJ1-5 | . | TRBV5-5
CAIRPGTGSFSGTDTQYF | TGTGCCATCAGACCCGGGACAGGGAGCTTTTCAGGCACAGATACGCAGTATTTT | . | TRBJ2-3 | TRBD1 | TRBV10-3
CASSLDSNQPQHF | TGTGCCAGCAGCTTAGATAGCAATCAGCCCCAGCATTTT | . | TRBJ1-5 | . | TRBV11-3
CASSQGGGRGTEAFF | TGCGCCAGCAGCCAAGGGGGGGGGCGAGGCACTGAAGCTTTCTTT | . | TRBJ1-1 | . | TRBV4-1
CSAKDRGSYEQYF | TGCAGCGCCAAGGACAGGGGGTCCTACGAGCAGTACTTC | . | TRBJ2-7 | TRBD1 | TRBV29-1